This T cell receptor (beta chain) was observed in a study of blood T cell repertoires in COVID-19. V was pared by 0 bases and J by 0 bases, with 6 bases of the junction left unmatched. The CDR3 consists of 18 residues. In germline, CDR1 is SGHRS, CDR2 YFSETQ. The table came from immunoSEQ multiplex PCR; TCRdb's copy has only in-frame clones and leaves some out. The sample includes 40,000 to 45,000 clones, approximately 90% seen only once; the top ten take about 4.5%. This clone has a single count. Sequencing was done on a sample of peripheral blood. This receptor was identified in a man aged 60 to 75 with acute or convalescent COVID-19. The chain uses TRBV5-1 and TRBJ2-6; 7 nucleotides agree with TRBD1. CDR3 sequence: CASSLEGQLNSGANVLTF. The CDR3 DNA reads as TGCGCCAGCAGCTTGGAGGGACAGCTAAACTCTGGGGCCAACGTCCTGACTTTC. Drawing the rest from reference TRBV5-1 and TRBJ2-6, the complete variable domain is KAGVTQTPRYLIKTRGQQVTLSCSPISGHRSVSWYQQTPGQGLQFLFEYFSETQRNKGNFPGRFSGRQFSNSRSEMNVSTLELGDSALYLCASSLEGQLNSGANVLTFGAGSRLTVL.